This passage covers 26 T cell receptor beta chains from one sample sequenced in a study of T cell repertoires in cytomegalovirus infection. The antigens of these receptors remain unknown. Each CDR3 protein gets one entry after TCRdb re-called the reads with MiXCR. Among 370,000 or so distinct CDR3 sequences listed, about 34% were seen once. The sequencing used cultured PBMCs, collected from culture after CMV antigen stimulation. Receptor source: a human donor in good health (CMV status not recorded). Some clones in this sample may be carry-over from other donors' samples.

The chain links TRBV6-2 or TRBV6-3 to TRBJ2-3; D unresolved. The germline V gene encodes CDR1 MNHEY and CDR2 SVGEGT. There are 13 residues in the CDR3. Between the trimmed V and J ends, which lost 5 bases and 2 bases, there was a span of 8 bases. The CDR3 region has the DNA TGTGCCAGCAGTCGGACGAACACAGATACGCAGTATTTT. Translating it yields CASSRTNTDTQYF.

The chain is built from TRBV29-1 and TRBJ2-1; 10 positions agree with TRBD2. CDR1 is SQVTM, CDR2 ANQGSEA, per germline. CDR3 length: 14 residues. After removal of 2 bases from V and 6 bases from J, the junction contained 4 bases not matched to a gene. CDR3 amino acids: CSVELAGAVNEQFF. The CDR3 bases are TGCAGCGTTGAACTAGCGGGAGCGGTCAATGAGCAGTTCTTC.

This chain links TRBV7-2 with TRBJ2-1; 7 bases match TRBD1. V shed 5 bases, J shed 8 bases, and the junction held 9 bases outside the gene matches. The CDR3 runs to 14 residues. The germline gives CDR1 SGHTA, CDR2 FQGNSA. DNA of the CDR3: TGTGCCAGCAGCGGACAGACAGGGCTAGATGAGCAGTTCTTC. This sequence encodes CASSGQTGLDEQFF.

This clonotype has only a few counts. The rearrangement joins TRBV19 to TRBJ1-5; no definite D call. Germline V gene lookup returns CDR1 LNHDA and CDR2 SQIVND (reference sequence). The CDR3 loop spans 16 amino acids. Trimming cost V 7 bases and J 1 base, with 17 bases left between them. The CDR3 nucleotides read TGTGCCAGTAAATCTAGTGGCTTCCTGAGCAATCAGCCCCAGCATTTT. Its translation is CASKSSGFLSNQPQHF.

V gene TRBV20-1 combines with J gene TRBJ2-5; TRBD2 agrees at 13 bases. Trimming cost V 3 bases and J 8 bases; bases outside gene matches: 9. The CDR3 is 15 amino acids. CDR1 and CDR2 (germline): DFQATT, SNEGSKA (reference sequence). As DNA, the CDR3 is TGCAGTGCTAGCACCCGGACTAGCGGGAGATTAACCCAGTACTTC. Residues: CSASTRTSGRLTQYF.

The V and J genes are TRBV6-1 and TRBJ1-2; 8 positions agree with TRBD1. Germline assignment: CDR1 MNHNS and CDR2 SASEGT. This CDR3 contains 15 residues. V gave up 1 base and J gave up 4 bases; unmatched junction bases: 5. The CDR3 nucleotides are TGTGCCAGCAGTGAAGGATGGACAGGGAGCTATGGCTACACCTTC. Its translation is CASSEGWTGSYGYTF.

The rearrangement links TRBV5-1 to TRBJ2-4, with D possibly called TRBD1 or TRBD2 (6 bases each). CDR1 and CDR2 from the germline V gene are SGHRS and YFSETQ. This CDR3 is built from 18 residues. V dropped 0 bases and J dropped 0 bases, with 16 bases sitting between them. The CDR3 DNA is TGCGCCAGCAGCTTGGCCGGGGGCGGGGTTCGAGCCAAAAACATTCAGTACTTC. Translated: CASSLAGGGVRAKNIQYF.

The chain links TRBV28 to TRBJ2-1; 8 bases agree with TRBD2. V shed 8 bases and J 8 bases; nucleotides not matched to a gene: 8. CDR1 and CDR2 (germline): MDHEN, SYDVKM. This CDR3 spans 13 amino acids. CDR3 coding DNA: TGTGCCAGCTGGGGAGCGGGAGACCATGAGCAGTTCTTC. This translates into CASWGAGDHEQFF.

CDR3 bases: TGTGCCAGCAGCGCATTCCGGGACGGGAGTGAGGAGCAGTACTTC. Translation: CASSAFRDGSEEQYF. The chain couples TRBV7-9 to TRBJ2-7; maybe TRBD2 (6 bases). This CDR3 spans 15 amino acids. Germline CDR1 reads SEHNR; CDR2 reads FQNEAQ (reference sequence). The V and J ends lost 5 bases and 7 bases respectively, with 21 bases between them. Supplemented by reference TRBV7-9 and TRBJ2-7, the full variable domain reads DTGVSQNPRHKITKRGQNVTFRCDPISEHNRLYWYRQTLGQGPEFLTYFQNEAQLEKSRLLSDRFSAERPKGSFSTLEIQRTEQGDSAMYLCASSAFRDGSEEQYFGPGTRLTVT.

This clonotype was recorded only once. The chain has TRBV7-6 and TRBJ2-1; D may be TRBD1 or TRBD2 (5 bases each). The CDR3 has 13 residues. The germline V and J ends were trimmed by 0 bases and 9 bases, with 9 bases remaining between them. The germline CDR1 and CDR2 sequences are SGHVS and FNYEAQ. CDR3 in DNA: TGTGCCAGCAGCTTAGCGTGGGGGAGTGAGCAGTTCTTC. Encoded protein: CASSLAWGSEQFF.

Comment on this clonotype: Given a much more abundant clone one base away, this may be a read error. CDR3 residues: CASGVAGTQETQYF. As DNA, the CDR3 is TGTGCCAGCGGCGTAGCGGGAACCCAAGAGACCCAGTACTTC. The chain combines TRBV7-2 with TRBJ2-5; 8 bases match TRBD2. CDR3 length: 14 amino acids. V shed 8 bases and J 1 base; nucleotides not matched to a gene: 6. Germline V gene sequence: CDR1 SGHTA, CDR2 FQGNSA.

This clonotype came up a few times. V usage is TRBV10-3 and J usage is TRBJ1-2; the D is unclear. Germline CDR1 ENHRY, CDR2 SYGVKD. This CDR3 region has 12 residues. Deletions cut 3 bases from V and 4 bases from J, with 6 bases between. CDR3 residues: CAISDRTYGYTF. DNA for the CDR3: TGTGCCATCAGTGACAGGACCTATGGCTACACCTTC.

The chain couples TRBV7-2 to TRBJ2-2; D unclear. Germline CDR1 reads SGHTA; CDR2 reads FQGNSA. This CDR3 comprises 14 residues. Trimming took off 5 bases at V and 2 bases at J, with 9 bases between the two ends. The CDR3 region is CASSLFYNTGELFF. The CDR3 DNA reads as TGTGCCAGCAGCCTCTTCTACAACACCGGGGAGCTGTTTTTT.

V and J are TRBV11-2 and TRBJ2-7; TRBD2 agrees at 7 bases. The V gene's germline CDR1 is SGHAT and CDR2 FQNNGV. The CDR3 runs to 14 residues. The ends lost 4 bases at V and 4 bases at J; junction bases unmatched: 7. CDR3 DNA: TGTGCCAGCAGCTCCAATCAGCGGGGATACGAGCAGTACGTC. It yields the protein CASSSNQRGYEQYV.

The CDR3 protein is CSAELAGGLPYTDTQYF. The CDR3, as DNA: TGCAGTGCGGAACTAGCGGGAGGGCTCCCATACACAGATACGCAGTATTTT. The gene calls are TRBV20-1 and TRBJ2-3; 13 bases align to TRBD2. Germline V gives CDR1 DFQATT, CDR2 SNEGSKA (reference sequence). The ends lost 6 bases at V and 2 bases at J; junction bases unmatched: 11. This CDR3 has 17 amino acids.

V usage is TRBV6-8 and J usage is TRBJ2-2; weak D call: TRBD1 (6 bases). The CDR3 runs 15 residues. Trimming removed 6 bases at V and 5 bases at J, with 16 bases between. Per germline, CDR1 MNHGY and CDR2 SAAAGT. The DNA for the CDR3 is TGTGCCAGCAGGCTACAGGGTTTGGGTACCGGGGAGCTGTTTTTT. This gives the protein CASRLQGLGTGELFF.

This chain links TRBV28 with TRBJ2-3, with D possibly TRBD2 on 5 matching bases. CDR1 and CDR2 (germline): MDHEN, SYDVKM. The CDR3 is 16 amino acids. The V and J ends lost 4 bases and 1 base respectively, with 15 bases between them. The CDR3 bases are TGTGCCAGCAGTTCCCCCCGAAATAGCGGCACAGATACGCAGTATTTT. Amino acid sequence: CASSSPRNSGTDTQYF.

The chain carries TRBV11-2 and TRBJ2-1, with 16 bases that match TRBD2. Looked up from germline, CDR1 is SGHAT and CDR2 is FQNNGV. The CDR3 runs 15 residues. The V gene end was trimmed by 5 bases and the J gene end by 10 bases; junction bases not matched to a gene: 5. The CDR3 loop is CASSRTGLAGGEQFF. The CDR3 DNA sequence: TGTGCCAGCAGCCGGACGGGACTAGCGGGAGGGGAGCAGTTCTTC.

The chain has TRBV20-1 and TRBJ1-5; 9 nucleotides agree with TRBD1. CDR1 and CDR2 (germline): DFQATT, SNEGSKA (reference sequence). The CDR3 length is 14 residues. V shed 6 bases, J shed 6 bases, and the junction held 9 bases outside the gene matches. As DNA, the CDR3 is TGCAGTGCCCCCTCCGGGACAGGGAGTCAGCCCCAGCATTTT. Translating gives CSAPSGTGSQPQHF.

V usage is TRBV7-2 and J usage is TRBJ1-1, with 7 bases fitting TRBD1. The junction had 7 bases not matched to a gene; V was cut back by 5 bases and J by 1 base. Germline-derived CDR1 and CDR2 are SGHTA and FQGNSA. CDR3 size: 15 residues. The CDR3 DNA is TGTGCCAGCAGCGAAAGGGGGCCAGGGAACACTGAAGCTTTCTTT. It is translated as CASSERGPGNTEAFF. The full variable domain, rest sourced from reference TRBV7-2 and TRBJ1-1, is GAGVSQSPSNKVTEKGKDVELRCDPISGHTALYWYRQSLGQGLEFLIYFQGNSAPDKSGLPSDRFSAERTGGSVSTLTIQRTQQEDSAVYLCASSERGPGNTEAFFGQGTRLTVV.

The rearrangement links TRBV6-5 to TRBJ1-6, with D unclear. With 1 base removed from V and 9 bases from J, the gap between germline ends came to 19 bases. Germline V gene sequence: CDR1 MNHEY, CDR2 SVGAGI. The CDR3 contains 17 residues. The CDR3 nucleotides read TGTGCCAGCAGTTACTTTGCAGGCGACCTGGGAGGTTCACCCCTCCACTTT. The encoded protein is CASSYFAGDLGGSPLHF.

In this sample, this clonotype turned up a few times. V is TRBV7-2 and J is TRBJ1-1; tentative D call: TRBD1 (6 bases). Germline values: CDR1 SGHTA, CDR2 FQGNSA. The V end was cut by 4 bases, the J end by 5 bases, with 14 bases between. CDR3 length: 14 residues. CDR3 nucleotides: TGTGCCAGCAGCTATCGGGGGCTTGGGACTGAAGCTTTCTTT. Its protein is CASSYRGLGTEAFF.

The chain carries TRBV6-2 or TRBV6-3 and TRBJ2-4; 8 bases agree with TRBD2. Germline lookup yields CDR1 MNHEY and CDR2 SVGEGT. The CDR3 loop spans 17 amino acids. With 0 bases clipped from V and 0 bases from J, the junction kept 4 bases outside the gene matches. The CDR3 DNA is TGTGCCAGCAGTTACTCACTAGCGGAACTAGCCAAAAACATTCAGTACTTC. Amino acid sequence: CASSYSLAELAKNIQYF.

The gene calls are TRBV29-1 and TRBJ1-1; tentatively, D is TRBD1 (5 bases). Trimming left V 6 bases short and J 0 bases short, with 11 bases between. Germline CDR1 SQVTM, CDR2 ANQGSEA. This CDR3 contains 13 residues. CDR3 DNA sequence: TGCAGCGTCGCGACAGTGGTGAACACTGAAGCTTTCTTT. Its translation: CSVATVVNTEAFF.

By share, this clonotype counts as medium-sized. V gene TRBV7-2 combines with J gene TRBJ2-3; possibly TRBD2 for D (6 bases). V lost 1 base to trimming and J lost 0 bases, with 14 bases between them. The CDR3 loop spans 17 amino acids. Germline V gene lookup returns CDR1 SGHTA and CDR2 FQGNSA. CDR3 bases: TGTGCCAGCAGCTTAGGTGTATCTAGCGACAGCACAGATACGCAGTATTTT. This sequence encodes CASSLGVSSDSTDTQYF.

This clonotype was observed a handful of times. This chain joins TRBV6-6 and TRBJ1-1, with D tentatively TRBD1 (5 bases). Trimming pared 2 bases from V and 3 bases from J, leaving 7 bases between. CDR1 and CDR2 (germline): MNHNY, SVGAGI (reference sequence). This CDR3 region has 13 residues. CDR3 DNA sequence: TGTGCCAGCAGTTACCGGGGCCACACTGAAGCTTTCTTT. Translated, it gives CASSYRGHTEAFF.